This passage covers 16 T cell receptor beta chains from one sample sequenced in a study of blood T cell repertoires in COVID-19 (dated by TCRdb to about 2020). The protocol used for the library was the immunoSEQ multiplex PCR assay. As stored in TCRdb, this immuneACCESS dataset retains in-frame rearrangements with V and J assigned. A fraction of the clones does not appear; measured against another copy, unresolved V genes explain less than half of the discrepancy, and the remainder lacks a known reason. In this sample the table shows 150,000 to 200,000 clones, around nine tenths of which occur a single time. Roughly 3.5% of the sample is in the top ten clones. The specimen was peripheral blood. These receptors were obtained from a man in his sixties or seventies with acute or convalescent COVID-19.

V gene TRBV10-3 combines with J gene TRBJ1-5, with D unresolved. The length of the CDR3 is 12 residues. The V end was cut by 4 bases, the J end by 4 bases, with 5 bases between. CDR1 is ENHRY, CDR2 SYGVKD, per germline. Here the CDR3 DNA reads TGTGCCATCAGTGGAGGGAATCAGCCCCAGCATTTT. Its protein product is CAISGGNQPQHF.

The chain combines TRBV7-2 with TRBJ2-7; 10 positions match TRBD1. Unmatched junction bases numbered 6, after V lost 5 bases and J lost 5 bases. Germline CDR1 is SGHTA and CDR2 is FQGNSA. The CDR3 length is 14 residues. The CDR3 DNA reads TGTGCCAGCAGCATGGGACAGGGGTTCCACGAGCAGTACTTC. Translating gives CASSMGQGFHEQYF.

The rearrangement uses TRBV5-1 and TRBJ2-1, with D maybe TRBD2 (6 bases). Germline V CDR1 and CDR2: SGHRS, YFSETQ. This CDR3 region has 15 residues. The V end lost 2 bases, the J end lost 0 bases, and 9 bases lay between the germline ends. The CDR3 sequence is CASSFSGSSYNEQFF. CDR3 nucleotides: TGCGCCAGCAGCTTTAGCGGTAGCTCCTACAATGAGCAGTTCTTC.

DNA for the CDR3: TGTGCCATAAAACGGGGAGAAGGGTCACCCCTCCACTTT. Translating it yields CAIKRGEGSPLHF. The V call is TRBV6-1, the J call TRBJ1-6; D not resolved. V lost 10 bases and J 10 bases, leaving 17 bases between the germline ends. The CDR3 runs to 13 residues. The germline V gene has CDR1 MNHNS and CDR2 SASEGT.

This chain joins TRBV10-1 and TRBJ2-2; 15 bases are a match to TRBD2. This CDR3 is 18 amino acids long. V lost 0 bases and J lost 4; bases outside the gene matches: 3. In germline, CDR1 is WNHNN, CDR2 SYGVQD (reference sequence). Here the CDR3 reads CASSESGTSGRRTGELFF. In DNA, the CDR3 is TGCGCCAGCAGTGAGTCGGGGACTAGCGGGAGGCGCACCGGGGAGCTGTTTTTT.

This clone has only a few counts. V is TRBV5-8 and J is TRBJ1-4; D unclear. The CDR3 length is 17 residues. V was cut by 4 bases and J by 0 bases, with 16 bases left in between. Germline lookup yields CDR1 SGHTS and CDR2 YDEGEE. Here the CDR3 reads CASSIFWRPSTNEKLFF. The DNA for the CDR3 is TGTGCCAGCAGCATTTTTTGGAGGCCGTCAACTAATGAAAAACTGTTTTTT. Complete variable domain (other parts from reference TRBV5-8 and TRBJ1-4): EAGVTQSPTHLIKTRGQQATLRCSPISGHTSVYWYQQALGLGLQFLLWYDEGEERNRGNFPPRFSGRQFPNYSSELNVNALELEDSALYLCASSIFWRPSTNEKLFFGSGTQLSVL.

This clone was observed a single time. The gene calls are TRBV6-1 and TRBJ1-1; D is unresolved. This CDR3 is built from 15 residues. Looked up from germline, CDR1 is MNHNS and CDR2 is SASEGT. The germline V and J ends were trimmed by 3 bases and 6 bases, with 17 bases remaining between them. CDR3 amino acids: CASSDRRVRVAEAFF. As DNA, the CDR3 is TGTGCCAGCAGTGATCGTCGAGTGAGGGTGGCTGAAGCTTTCTTT.

In DNA, the CDR3 is TGTGCCAGCAGCTTGCGGCGCGAAAGGGGTCCCCAGCATTTT. Residues: CASSLRRERGPQHF. The chain employs TRBV5-6 and TRBJ1-5; D is possibly TRBD1 (5 bases). Trimming removed 1 base at V and 10 bases at J, with 15 bases between. The germline V gene encodes CDR1 SGHDT and CDR2 YYEEEE. The CDR3 runs 14 residues.

This clone turned up a few times. The chain carries TRBV7-2 and TRBJ2-1; 8 bases align to TRBD1. Per germline, CDR1 SGHTA and CDR2 FQGNSA. The V gene end was trimmed by 4 bases and the J gene end by 0 bases; junction bases not matched to a gene: 8. The length of the CDR3 is 17 residues. The chain's CDR3 is CASSSWTGFNSYNEQFF. The CDR3, as DNA: TGTGCCAGCAGCTCGTGGACAGGGTTTAACTCCTACAATGAGCAGTTCTTC.

There are a few counts of this clone. CDR3 protein: CASSSRDNGEKLFF. The CDR3 DNA is TGTGCCAGCAGTTCCCGGGATAACGGCGAAAAACTGTTTTTT. The rearrangement joins TRBV27 to TRBJ1-4; D is ambiguous. CDR1 is MNHEY, CDR2 SMNVEV, per germline (reference sequence). V was clipped by 4 bases and J by 8 bases, with 14 bases between them. This CDR3 is built from 14 residues.

The J gene is TRBJ2-2, the V gene TRBV7-6; D remains ambiguous. Trimming pared 7 bases from V and 5 bases from J, leaving 8 bases between. Germline values: CDR1 SGHVS, CDR2 FNYEAQ. CDR3 length: 12 residues. CDR3 sequence: CASNSRTGELFF. CDR3 coding DNA: TGTGCCAGCAACTCCCGAACCGGGGAGCTGTTTTTT. Complete variable domain (other parts from reference TRBV7-6 and TRBJ2-2): GAGVSQSPRYKVTKRGQDVALRCDPISGHVSLYWYRQALGQGPEFLTYFNYEAQQDKSGLPNDRFSAERPEGSISTLTIQRTEQRDSAMYRCASNSRTGELFFGEGSRLTVL.

In its sample, this clone was seen once. V and J are TRBV15 and TRBJ2-5, with D possibly matching TRBD1 (6 bases). The germline gives CDR1 LNHNV, CDR2 YYDKDF (reference sequence). The CDR3 spans 15 residues. The ends were cut back, 0 bases at V and 5 bases at J, with 13 bases in the middle. DNA of the CDR3: TGTGCCACCAGCAGAGACCGGGACACATCGGAGACCCAGTACTTC. Amino acids: CATSRDRDTSETQYF.

The chain uses TRBV5-5 and TRBJ1-5; TRBD1 agrees at 8 bases. Germline values: CDR1 SGHKS, CDR2 YYEKEE (reference sequence). The V gene end was trimmed by 0 bases and the J gene end by 6 bases; junction bases not matched to a gene: 14. This CDR3 comprises 18 residues. The DNA for the CDR3 is TGTGCCAGCAGCTTGGAATCGACAGGGGCGCGAGTTTTTCAGCCCCAGCATTTT. Amino acids: CASSLESTGARVFQPQHF.

V gene TRBV7-2 combines with J gene TRBJ1-6; TRBD1 matches 9 bases. The trim removed 1 base at V and 10 bases at J, leaving 8 bases unmatched. There are 16 residues in the CDR3. Germline V gene sequence: CDR1 SGHTA, CDR2 FQGNSA. CDR3 protein: CASSLVMGQGRSPLHF. In DNA, the CDR3 is TGTGCCAGCAGCTTAGTGATGGGACAGGGAAGGTCACCCCTCCACTTT.

The gene calls are TRBV5-5 and TRBJ2-7, with TRBD1 as a possible D gene (7 bases). Deletions cut 0 bases from V and 9 bases from J, with 19 bases between. The CDR3 extends over 15 amino acids. Germline CDR1 SGHKS, CDR2 YYEKEE (reference sequence). The CDR3 spells CASSLGQGFSGGQYF. The CDR3 bases are TGTGCCAGCAGCTTGGGACAGGGTTTTAGCGGTGGGCAGTACTTC.

J is TRBJ2-7 and V is TRBV5-4, with TRBD1 matching 7 bases. The CDR3 totals 13 residues. Germline-derived CDR1 and CDR2 are SGHNT and YYREEE (reference sequence). Unmatched junction bases numbered 5, after V lost 1 base and J lost 7 bases. CDR3 coding DNA: TGTGCCAGCAGCTTGCAGGGGGTGGGTGAGCAGTACTTC. Protein sequence: CASSLQGVGEQYF.